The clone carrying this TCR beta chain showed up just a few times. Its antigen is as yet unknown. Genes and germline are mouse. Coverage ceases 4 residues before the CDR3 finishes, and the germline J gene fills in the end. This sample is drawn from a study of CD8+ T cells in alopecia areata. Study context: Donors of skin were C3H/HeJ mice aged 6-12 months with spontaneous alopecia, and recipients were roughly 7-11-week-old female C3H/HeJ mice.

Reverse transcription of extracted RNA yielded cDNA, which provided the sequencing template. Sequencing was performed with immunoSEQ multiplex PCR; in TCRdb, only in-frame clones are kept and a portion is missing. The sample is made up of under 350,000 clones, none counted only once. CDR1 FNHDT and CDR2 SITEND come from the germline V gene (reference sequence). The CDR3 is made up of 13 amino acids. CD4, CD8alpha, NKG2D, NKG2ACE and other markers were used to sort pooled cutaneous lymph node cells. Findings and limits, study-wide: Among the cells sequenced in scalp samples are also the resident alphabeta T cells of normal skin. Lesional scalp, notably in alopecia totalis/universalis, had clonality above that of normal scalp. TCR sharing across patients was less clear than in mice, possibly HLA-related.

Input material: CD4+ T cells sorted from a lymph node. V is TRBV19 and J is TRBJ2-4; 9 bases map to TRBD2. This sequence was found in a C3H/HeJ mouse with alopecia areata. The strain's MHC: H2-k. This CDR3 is CASSVDWGNTLYF. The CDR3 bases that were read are TGTGCCAGCAGTGTGGACTGGGGAAAC.